This TCR beta chain was identified in a study of cytomegalovirus exposure and HLA in healthy donors. Study at large: Earlier sequencing of about 200 million T cells yielded 90 million to 140 million unique TCR beta sequences.

The PCR contained 60 Vbeta and 13 Jbeta primers. Data came from immunoSEQ multiplex PCR; TCRdb stores just in-frame clones and leaves some out. The sample holds about 160,000 clones, roughly two thirds seen once. Study results and limitations: Among the most significant clusters, several appeared linked to common viral pathogens in a later analysis.

Germline V gene data show CDR1 as MNHEY and CDR2 as SMNVEV (reference sequence). The CDR3 covers 14 residues. Trimming removed 3 bases from V and 5 bases from J, with 14 bases in between. Notes on this clone: Its antigen remains unknown.

This clonotype originated in a woman in her twenties or thirties in good health and CMV-seronegative. The sequencing sample was made of PBMCs. This rearrangement joins TRBV27 to TRBJ2-7, with D perhaps TRBD2 (6 bases). The CDR3 protein is CASSFAGNQNEQYF. In nucleotides, the CDR3 is TGTGCCAGCAGTTTCGCGGGGAATCAGAACGAGCAGTACTTC.